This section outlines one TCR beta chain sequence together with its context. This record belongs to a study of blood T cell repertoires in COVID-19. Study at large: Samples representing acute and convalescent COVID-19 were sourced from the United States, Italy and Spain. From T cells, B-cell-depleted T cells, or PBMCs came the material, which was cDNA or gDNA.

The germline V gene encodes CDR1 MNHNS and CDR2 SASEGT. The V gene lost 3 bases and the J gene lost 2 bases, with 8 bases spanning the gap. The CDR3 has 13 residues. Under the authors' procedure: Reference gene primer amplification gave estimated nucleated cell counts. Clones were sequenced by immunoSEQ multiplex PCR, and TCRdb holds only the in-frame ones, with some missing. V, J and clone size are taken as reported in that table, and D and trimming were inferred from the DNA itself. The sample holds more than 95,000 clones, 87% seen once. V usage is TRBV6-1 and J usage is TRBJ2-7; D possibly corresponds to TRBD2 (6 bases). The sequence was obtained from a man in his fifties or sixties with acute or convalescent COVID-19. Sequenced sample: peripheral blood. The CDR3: CASSERGTYEQYF. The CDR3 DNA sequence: TGTGCCAGCAGTGAGCGGGGCACCTACGAGCAGTACTTC.